The following is a TCR beta chain sequence with its context. This entry belongs to a study of blood T cell repertoires in COVID-19. Study-level background: T cells, B-cell-depleted T cells, or PBMCs provided the cDNA or gDNA that served as material.

Sequencing used immunoSEQ multiplex PCR; TCRdb keeps in-frame clones, though not all of them. The sample carries around 370,000 clones, approximately 90% recorded once. Trimming stripped 1 base from V and 0 bases from J, with 11 bases between. The CDR3 spans 16 residues. Germline V gene data show CDR1 as SGHDT and CDR2 as YYEEEE. This receptor was obtained from a woman under 30 who had recovered from COVID-19. Material for sequencing was peripheral blood. The rearrangement joins TRBV5-6 to TRBJ1-3; D gene unclear. This CDR3 reads CASSLRGTGSGNTIYF. In DNA form, the CDR3 reads TGTGCCAGCAGCTTGAGAGGTACCGGCTCTGGAAACACCATATATTTT.